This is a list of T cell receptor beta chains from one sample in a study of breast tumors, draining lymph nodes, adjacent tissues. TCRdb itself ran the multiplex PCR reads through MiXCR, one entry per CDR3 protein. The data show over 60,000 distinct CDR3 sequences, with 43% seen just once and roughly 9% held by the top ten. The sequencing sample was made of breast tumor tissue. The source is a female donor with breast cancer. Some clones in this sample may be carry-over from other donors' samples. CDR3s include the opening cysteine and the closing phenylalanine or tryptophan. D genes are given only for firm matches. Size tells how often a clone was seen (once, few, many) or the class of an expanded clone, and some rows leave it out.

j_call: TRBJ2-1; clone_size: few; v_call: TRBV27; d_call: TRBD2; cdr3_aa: CASKGTSGRYNEQFF; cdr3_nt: TGTGCCAGCAAAGGAACTAGCGGGAGATACAATGAGCAGTTCTTC
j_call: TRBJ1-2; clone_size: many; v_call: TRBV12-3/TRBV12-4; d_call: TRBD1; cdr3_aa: CASRRDRGNYGYTF; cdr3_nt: TGTGCCAGCAGGAGGGACAGGGGAAACTATGGCTACACCTTC
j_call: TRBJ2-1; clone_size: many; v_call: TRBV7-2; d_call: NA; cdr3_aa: CASSATLSSYNEQFF; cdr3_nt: TGTGCCAGCAGTGCCACGCTGAGCTCCTACAATGAGCAGTTCTTC
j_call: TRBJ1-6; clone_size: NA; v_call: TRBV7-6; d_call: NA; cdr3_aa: CASSLGLPGLSSYNSPLHF; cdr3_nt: TGTGCCAGCAGCTTGGGCCTACCGGGCCTCAGCTCCTATAATTCACCCCTCCACTTT
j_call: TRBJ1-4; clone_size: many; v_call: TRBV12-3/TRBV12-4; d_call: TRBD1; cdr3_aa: CASRAGTGLEKLFF; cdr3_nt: TGTGCCAGCAGAGCCGGGACAGGGCTAGAAAAACTGTTTTTT
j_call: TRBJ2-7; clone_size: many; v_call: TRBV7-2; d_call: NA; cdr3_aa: CASSPSGLGSNEQYF; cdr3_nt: TGTGCCAGCAGCCCAAGTGGGTTGGGGTCCAACGAGCAGTACTTC
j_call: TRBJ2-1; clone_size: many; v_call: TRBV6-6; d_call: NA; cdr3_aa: CASSYPRSRVGNEQFF; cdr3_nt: TGTGCCAGCAGTTACCCGAGGTCCAGGGTAGGCAATGAGCAGTTCTTC
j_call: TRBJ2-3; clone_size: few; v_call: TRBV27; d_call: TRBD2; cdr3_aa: CASSLFGAGLAGEEDTQYF; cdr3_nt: TGTGCCAGCAGTTTATTTGGGGCGGGACTAGCGGGGGAGGAAGATACGCAGTATTTT
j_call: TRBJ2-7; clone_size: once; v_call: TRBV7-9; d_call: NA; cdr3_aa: CASSSLDGIPLEQYF; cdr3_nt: TGTGCCAGCAGCTCCCTGGACGGGATTCCGCTCGAGCAGTACTTC
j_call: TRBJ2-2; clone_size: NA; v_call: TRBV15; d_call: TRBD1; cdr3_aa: CATSLPWTGDITGELFF; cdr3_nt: TGTGCCACCAGCCTCCCTTGGACAGGGGACATTACCGGGGAGCTGTTTTTT
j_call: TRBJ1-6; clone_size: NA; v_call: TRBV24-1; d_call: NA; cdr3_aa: CATSDPGHRDSPLHF; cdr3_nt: TGTGCCACCAGTGATCCGGGACACCGCGATTCACCCCTCCACTTT
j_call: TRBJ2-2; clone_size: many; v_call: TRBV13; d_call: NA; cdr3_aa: CASSFGSLTGELFF; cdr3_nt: TGTGCCAGCAGTTTCGGGTCCCTCACCGGGGAGCTGTTTTTT
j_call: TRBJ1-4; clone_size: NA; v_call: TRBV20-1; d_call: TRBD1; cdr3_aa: CSARGTGIREKLFF; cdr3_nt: TGCAGTGCTAGAGGGACAGGGATTCGGGAAAAACTGTTTTTT
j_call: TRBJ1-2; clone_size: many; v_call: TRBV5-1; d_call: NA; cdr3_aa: CASSSGRPTNYGYTF; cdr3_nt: TGCGCCAGCAGCTCTGGACGGCCAACTAACTATGGCTACACCTTC
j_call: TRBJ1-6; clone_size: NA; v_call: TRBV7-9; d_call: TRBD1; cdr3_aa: CASQGGTGGSSPLHF; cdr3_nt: TGTGCCAGCCAAGGGGGAACAGGGGGGAGTTCACCCCTCCACTTT
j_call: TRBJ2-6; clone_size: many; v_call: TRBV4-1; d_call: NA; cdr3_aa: CASSQESTPGANVLTF; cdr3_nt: TGCGCCAGCAGCCAAGAGTCTACACCTGGGGCCAACGTCCTGACTTTC
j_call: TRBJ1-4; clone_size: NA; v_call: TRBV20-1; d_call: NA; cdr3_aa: CSARATGRKLFF; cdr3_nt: TGCAGTGCTAGAGCAACGGGGAGAAAACTGTTTTTT
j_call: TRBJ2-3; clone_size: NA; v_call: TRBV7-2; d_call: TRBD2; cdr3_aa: CASSLVAGGRDTQYF; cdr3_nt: TGTGCCAGCAGCTTAGTAGCGGGAGGGCGTGATACGCAGTATTTT
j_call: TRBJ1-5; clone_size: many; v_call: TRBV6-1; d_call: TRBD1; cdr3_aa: CASLGQINQPQHF; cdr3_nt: TGTGCCAGCCTGGGACAGATTAATCAGCCCCAGCATTTT
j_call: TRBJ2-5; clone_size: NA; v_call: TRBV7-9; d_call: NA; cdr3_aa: CAGSLRETQYF; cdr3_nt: TGTGCCGGCAGCTTACGGGAGACCCAGTATTTC
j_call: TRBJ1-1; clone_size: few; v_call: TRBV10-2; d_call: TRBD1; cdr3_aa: CASSERGQAFF; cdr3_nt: TGCGCCAGCAGTGAGAGGGGGCAGGCTTTCTTT
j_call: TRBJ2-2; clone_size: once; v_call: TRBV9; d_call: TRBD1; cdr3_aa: CAGSQATGAANAGELFF; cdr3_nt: TGTGCCGGCAGCCAAGCCACAGGGGCCGCGAACGCCGGGGAGCTGTTTTTT
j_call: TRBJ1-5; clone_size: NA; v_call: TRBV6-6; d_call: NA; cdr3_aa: CASSSRPGVSFPQHF; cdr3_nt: TGTGCCAGCAGTTCCAGGCCGGGGGTAAGTTTTCCCCAGCATTTT
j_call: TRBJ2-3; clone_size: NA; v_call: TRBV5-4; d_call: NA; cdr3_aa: CASSFGRPGLGDTQYF; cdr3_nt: TGTGCCAGCAGCTTTGGTAGGCCGGGGCTAGGCGATACGCAGTATTTT
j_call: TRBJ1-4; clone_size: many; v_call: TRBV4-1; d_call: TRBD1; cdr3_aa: CASSPGQVRLFNEKLFF; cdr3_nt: TGCGCCAGCAGCCCGGGACAGGTGCGCCTCTTTAATGAAAAACTGTTTTTT
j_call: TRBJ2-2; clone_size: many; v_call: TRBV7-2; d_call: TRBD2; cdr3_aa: CASSFAGGNTGELFF; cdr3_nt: TGTGCCAGCAGCTTTGCGGGAGGGAACACCGGGGAGCTGTTTTTT
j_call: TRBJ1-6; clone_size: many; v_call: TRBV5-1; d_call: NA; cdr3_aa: CASSSRESSYNSPLHF; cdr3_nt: TGCGCCAGCAGCTCCAGGGAGAGCTCCTATAATTCACCCCTCCACTTT
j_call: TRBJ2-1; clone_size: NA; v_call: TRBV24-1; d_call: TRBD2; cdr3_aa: CATSDFLLAGANKQFF; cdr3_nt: TGTGCCACCAGTGATTTTCTTCTAGCGGGAGCTAATAAGCAGTTCTTC
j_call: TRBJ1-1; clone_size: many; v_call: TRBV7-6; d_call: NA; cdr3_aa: CASSPRQAENTEAFF; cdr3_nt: TGTGCCAGCAGCCCGAGACAGGCTGAGAACACTGAAGCTTTCTTT
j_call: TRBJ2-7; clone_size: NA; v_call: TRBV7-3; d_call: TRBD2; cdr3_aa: CASSPGGDTYEQYF; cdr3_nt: TGTGCCAGCAGCCCGGGAGGAGATACCTACGAGCAGTACTTC
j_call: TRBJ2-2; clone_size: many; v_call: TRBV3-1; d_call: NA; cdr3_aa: CASSRPGLLNTGELFF; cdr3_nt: TGTGCCAGCAGTCGTCCGGGGCTACTCAACACCGGGGAGCTGTTTTTT
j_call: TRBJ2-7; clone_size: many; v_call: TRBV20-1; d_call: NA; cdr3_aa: CSARVVGGGTYEQYF; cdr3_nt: TGCAGTGCTAGGGTGGTGGGGGGGGGCACCTACGAGCAGTACTTC
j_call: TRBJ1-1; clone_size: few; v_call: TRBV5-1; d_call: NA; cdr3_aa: CASSLEGRRAIAEAFF; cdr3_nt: TGCGCCAGCAGCTTGGAGGGTCGGAGGGCAATCGCTGAAGCTTTCTTT
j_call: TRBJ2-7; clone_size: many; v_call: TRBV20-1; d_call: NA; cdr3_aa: CSARNAPYEQYF; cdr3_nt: TGCAGTGCTAGGAACGCCCCCTACGAGCAGTACTTC
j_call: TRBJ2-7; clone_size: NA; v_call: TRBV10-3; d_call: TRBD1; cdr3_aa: CASVRGTGAYEQYF; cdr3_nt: TGTGCTTCCGTCAGGGGGACAGGGGCCTACGAGCAGTACTTC
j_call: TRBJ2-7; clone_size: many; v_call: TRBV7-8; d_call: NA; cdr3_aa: CASSFALLSGEQYF; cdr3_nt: TGTGCCAGCAGCTTCGCGCTATTATCCGGCGAGCAGTACTTC